A single sample gave rise to the 23 T cell receptor beta chains below, sequenced in a study of CXCR3-negative and CXCR3-positive naive CD8 T cells. The libraries of TRB cDNA were constructed through 5' RACE using UMI labels. TCRdb re-called the 5' RACE reads and gives one entry per CDR3 protein, without DNA. In total, the table holds some 39,000 distinct CDR3 sequences. Sequenced: naive CXCR3- CD8+ T cells from blood. Described subset: CD45RO-CCR7+CD27+CD95- naive CD8+ T cells lacking CXCR3 (TNR3-). Receptors were obtained from a human donor in good health. Some clones in this sample may be carry-over from other donors' samples.

CDR3 protein: CASSSGAYTGELFF. The J gene is TRBJ2-2, the V gene TRBV5-4; TCRdb outputs TRBD2, but without DNA this stays unchecked. The CDR3 is 14 residues long. Germline CDR1 SGHNT, CDR2 YYREEE (reference sequence).

This chain joins TRBV24-1 and TRBJ2-2; TCRdb indicates TRBD1, and absent DNA this call remains unverified. CDR1 is KGHDR and CDR2 is SFDVKD in the germline V gene. The CDR3 loop spans 16 amino acids. The CDR3 spells CATSETQGANTGELFF.

The chain uses TRBV7-9 and TRBJ2-7; TCRdb returns TRBD2, unconfirmable since there is no DNA. Germline lookup yields CDR1 SEHNR and CDR2 FQNEAQ (reference sequence). The CDR3 covers 16 residues. CDR3 residues: CASSLERGGPPYEQYF.

This rearrangement joins TRBV4-2 to TRBJ2-7. Per germline, CDR1 LGHNA and CDR2 YNFKEQ. The CDR3 runs to 16 residues. CDR3 sequence: CASSQVAFGSDYEQYF.

The chain has TRBV5-1 and TRBJ2-1. In germline, CDR1 is SGHRS, CDR2 YFSETQ. The CDR3 runs to 14 residues. CDR3 loop: CASNPTSSYNEQFF.

The chain employs TRBV23-1 and TRBJ1-1; TCRdb proposes TRBD1, but this gene call is untestable without DNA. TRBV23-1 is an ORF; its function is uncertain. This CDR3 has 14 residues. Here the CDR3 reads CASSHPARATEAFF.

The chain carries TRBV14 and TRBJ2-5; as DNA is missing, the TRBD2 call by TCRdb cannot be tested. CDR1 is SGHDN and CDR2 is FVKESK in the germline V gene. The CDR3 runs to 15 residues. CDR3 amino acids: CASSQPRGYQETQYF.

This clonotype registers medium-sized by frequency. The V call is TRBV6-2 or TRBV6-3, the J call TRBJ2-1. CDR1 and CDR2 (germline): MNHEY, SVGEGT. The CDR3 is made up of 14 amino acids. CDR3 sequence reads: CASSYSDGFNEQFF.

The chain is built from TRBV5-1 and TRBJ1-1. Per germline, CDR1 SGHRS and CDR2 YFSETQ. The CDR3 is 12 residues long. The CDR3 sequence: CASSFTNTEAFF.

CDR3 sequence: CASSQELDSQETQYF. The chain has TRBV4-3 and TRBJ2-5; TCRdb indicates TRBD2, and absent DNA this call remains unverified. This CDR3 spans 15 amino acids. Germline-derived CDR1 and CDR2 are LGHNA and YSLEER.

The chain recombines TRBV7-2 with TRBJ2-1; TCRdb returns TRBD1, unconfirmable since there is no DNA. Germline assignment: CDR1 SGHTA and CDR2 FQGNSA. The CDR3 consists of 15 residues. CDR3 sequence: CASGLAGTVYNEQFF.

This chain joins TRBV5-6 and TRBJ1-2; the D call from TCRdb, TRBD1, cannot be confirmed without DNA. The CDR3 is 15 amino acids. Germline V CDR1 and CDR2: SGHDT, YYEEEE. The CDR3 here is CASSLVAGEAYGYTF.

The chain has TRBV3-1 and TRBJ2-1; lacking DNA, the TRBD1 call made by TCRdb goes unchecked. This CDR3 is built from 18 residues. Germline CDR1 reads LGHDT; CDR2 reads YNNKEL (reference sequence). CDR3 protein: CASTLTQGRRFSYNEQFF.

The chain employs TRBV12-3 or TRBV12-4 and TRBJ2-7. The CDR3 contains 15 residues. The CDR3 loop is CASSLGSLGNYEQYF.

This sequence joins TRBV5-1 and TRBJ1-2; there is no DNA to check the TCRdb D call of TRBD1. Per germline, CDR1 SGHRS and CDR2 YFSETQ. The CDR3 spans 16 residues. The CDR3 region is CASSNYGTGNNYGYTF.

The chain is built from TRBV6-2 or TRBV6-3 and TRBJ2-3. Germline V gene data show CDR1 as MNHEY and CDR2 as SVGEGT. The CDR3 consists of 14 residues. CDR3 sequence reads: CASSYSGSTDKQYF.

CDR3 protein: CASTSLAGGQETQYF. The V and J genes are TRBV7-2 and TRBJ2-5; without DNA, the TCRdb call of TRBD2 cannot be checked. Germline V gene sequence: CDR1 SGHTA, CDR2 FQGNSA. The CDR3 has 15 residues.

The CDR3 here is CASSQELPNGFQPQHF. The rearrangement links TRBV4-1 to TRBJ1-5. The CDR3 consists of 16 residues. The germline V gene encodes CDR1 MGHRA and CDR2 YSYEKL.

This chain uses TRBV7-9 with TRBJ2-2. This CDR3 is 16 amino acids long. The germline CDR1 and CDR2 sequences are SEHNR and FQNEAQ (reference sequence). The CDR3: CASSLWQATRPGELFF.

CDR3: CASSQVITGDTEAFF. The V and J genes are TRBV4-1 and TRBJ1-1; TCRdb selects TRBD1, and the lack of DNA leaves this call unchecked. The CDR3 runs to 15 residues. CDR1 is MGHRA, CDR2 YSYEKL, per germline.

V is TRBV29-1 and J is TRBJ2-7; TCRdb returns TRBD1, unconfirmable since there is no DNA. The germline V gene encodes CDR1 SQVTM and CDR2 ANQGSEA. The CDR3 has 11 amino acids. CDR3 in amino acids: CSVATGPEQYF.

The CDR3 protein is CSVGIGRALEETQYF. This chain joins TRBV29-1 and TRBJ2-5; TCRdb picks TRBD2, but there is no DNA to check that call. The germline V gene has CDR1 SQVTM and CDR2 ANQGSEA. The CDR3 consists of 15 residues.

The chain combines TRBV5-6 with TRBJ2-5. The germline V gene encodes CDR1 SGHDT and CDR2 YYEEEE. The CDR3 covers 13 residues. The CDR3 spells CASSLASGQTQYF.